Ten or more counts support the clone carrying this T cell receptor beta chain. Its antigen is still unknown. This sample is part of a study of neurological immune-mediated disorders. Study-wide points: Among expanded clones, no CDR3 amino acid sequences were shared across subjects, a pattern suggesting private repertoires in all groups. In HTLV-1-associated myelopathy, TCR clonal expansion was greatest, and in multiple sclerosis it was least, below healthy controls.

5'RACE with 10-nucleotide random UMIs produced the cDNA. TCRdb redid the calling of the 5' RACE reads with MiXCR, one entry per CDR3 protein. The sample includes about 84,000 distinct CDR3 sequences, around 10% of them seen just once. The controls, all healthy individuals, were blood bank volunteers in Maryland, USA. Germline lookup yields CDR1 DFQATT and CDR2 SNEGSKA (reference sequence). V dropped 0 bases and J dropped 1; count of bases not matched to a gene: 8. The CDR3 length is 16 residues. The clonotype comes from a man aged 35-49 years in good health. Sequenced sample: PBMCs. The chain joins TRBV20-1 to TRBJ1-1, with TRBD1 matching over 7 bases. In DNA form, the CDR3 reads TGCAGTGCTAGAGATACCTTCGGACAGGCGAACACTGAAGCTTTCTTT. It encodes CSARDTFGQANTEAFF.